The present TCR beta chain was sequenced within a study of cytomegalovirus exposure and HLA in healthy donors. The PCR ran on 60 Vbeta and 13 Jbeta primers. The protocol was immunoSEQ multiplex PCR, while the TCRdb copy is restricted to in-frame clones and leaves out a portion. The table records some 98,000 clones, around four fifths of them present only once. Study-level points and caveats: When the data were analyzed later, several of the most significant clusters appeared to be linked to common viral pathogens. Reported results showed that the classifier diagnosed cytomegalovirus status with high specificity and sensitivity. Researchers reported from a later analysis that most CMV-associated TCR beta chains appeared HLA-restricted.

In this sample, this clone turned up a few times. Its antigen is still unknown. Sample: PBMCs. The sequence was collected from a man aged 40-50 years in good health and CMV-seronegative.

This chain's CDR3 is CASSLDIGSSGANVLTF. The DNA of the CDR3 is TGTGCCAGCAGCTTAGATATTGGGAGCTCTGGGGCCAACGTCCTGACTTTC. This rearrangement joins TRBV7-2 to TRBJ2-6; a weak D match, TRBD2 (5 bases). CDR1 SGHTA and CDR2 FQGNSA come from the germline V gene. This CDR3 has 17 amino acids. Trimming shortened V by 1 base and J by 0 bases, and 10 bases separated the two germline ends.